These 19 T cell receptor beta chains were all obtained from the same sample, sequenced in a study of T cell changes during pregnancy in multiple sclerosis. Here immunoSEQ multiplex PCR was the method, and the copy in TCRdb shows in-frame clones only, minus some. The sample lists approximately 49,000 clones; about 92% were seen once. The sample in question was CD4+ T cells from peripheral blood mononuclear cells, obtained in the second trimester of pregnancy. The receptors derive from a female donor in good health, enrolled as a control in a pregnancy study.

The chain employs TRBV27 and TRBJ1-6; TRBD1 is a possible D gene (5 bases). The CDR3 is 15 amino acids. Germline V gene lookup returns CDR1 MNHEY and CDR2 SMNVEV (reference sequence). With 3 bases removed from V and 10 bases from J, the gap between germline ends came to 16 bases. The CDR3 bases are TGTGCCAGCAGTTTCTCACAGACAGTAGGCTCACCCCTCCACTTT. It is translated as CASSFSQTVGSPLHF.

The CDR3 DNA reads TGCGCCAGCAGTCAACTAGCGGGAGAGACCCAGTACTTC. Its translation is CASSQLAGETQYF. The chain couples TRBV5-1 to TRBJ2-5, with 9 bases fitting TRBD2. Looked up from germline, CDR1 is SGHRS and CDR2 is YFSETQ. V shed 5 bases, J shed 4 bases, and the junction held 3 bases outside the gene matches. The CDR3 is made up of 13 amino acids.

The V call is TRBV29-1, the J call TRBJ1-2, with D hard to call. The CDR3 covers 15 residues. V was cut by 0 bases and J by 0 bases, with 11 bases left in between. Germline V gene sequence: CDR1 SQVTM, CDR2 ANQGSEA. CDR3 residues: CSVEEGSRTNYGYTF. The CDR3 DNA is TGCAGCGTTGAAGAGGGTAGCCGCACTAACTATGGCTACACCTTC.

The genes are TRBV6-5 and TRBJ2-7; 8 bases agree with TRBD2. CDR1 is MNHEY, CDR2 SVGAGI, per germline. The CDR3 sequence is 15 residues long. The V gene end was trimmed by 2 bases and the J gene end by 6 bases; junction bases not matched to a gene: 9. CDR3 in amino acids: CASSYPGREGREQYF. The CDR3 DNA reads TGTGCCAGCAGTTACCCCGGGAGGGAGGGACGCGAGCAGTACTTC.

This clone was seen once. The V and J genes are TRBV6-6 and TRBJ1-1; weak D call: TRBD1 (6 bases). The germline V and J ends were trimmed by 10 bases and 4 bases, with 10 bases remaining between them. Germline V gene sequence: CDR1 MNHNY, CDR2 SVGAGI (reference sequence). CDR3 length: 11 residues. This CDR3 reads CAIKQGTEAFF. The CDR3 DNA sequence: TGTGCCATTAAACAGGGCACTGAAGCTTTCTTT.

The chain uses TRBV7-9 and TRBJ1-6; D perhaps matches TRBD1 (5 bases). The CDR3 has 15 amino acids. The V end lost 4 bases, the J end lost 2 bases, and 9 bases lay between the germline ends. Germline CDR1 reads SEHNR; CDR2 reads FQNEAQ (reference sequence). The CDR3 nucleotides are TGTGCCAGCAGCTACCAGGGAACCTATAATTCACCCCTCCACTTT. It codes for CASSYQGTYNSPLHF.

CDR3 in amino acids: CASSQGFGTATYEQYF. The DNA of the CDR3 is TGCGCCAGCAGCCAAGGTTTCGGGACAGCGACCTACGAGCAGTACTTC. The chain has TRBV4-3 and TRBJ2-7, with 7 positions matching TRBD1. Unmatched junction bases numbered 8, after V lost 1 base and J lost 2 bases. The CDR3 has 16 amino acids. Looked up from germline, CDR1 is LGHNA and CDR2 is YSLEER.

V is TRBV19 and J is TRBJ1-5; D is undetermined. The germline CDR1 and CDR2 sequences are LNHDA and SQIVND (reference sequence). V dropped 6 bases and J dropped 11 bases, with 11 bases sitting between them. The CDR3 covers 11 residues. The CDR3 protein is CASSQEGAQHF. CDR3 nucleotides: TGTGCCAGTAGCCAAGAAGGAGCCCAGCATTTT.

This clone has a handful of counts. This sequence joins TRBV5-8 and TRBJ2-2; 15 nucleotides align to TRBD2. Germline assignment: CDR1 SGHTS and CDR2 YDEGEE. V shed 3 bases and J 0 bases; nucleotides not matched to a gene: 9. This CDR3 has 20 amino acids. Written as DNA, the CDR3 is TGTGCCAGCAGCTCCACCGGACTAGCGGGAGGGGAATCGAACACCGGGGAGCTGTTTTTT. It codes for CASSSTGLAGGESNTGELFF.

Written as DNA, the CDR3 is TGTGCCACACTCGACAGGACGAACACTGAAGCTTTCTTT. Amino acids: CATLDRTNTEAFF. The chain is built from TRBV18 and TRBJ1-1, with a possible D match to TRBD1 (6 bases). Germline V lookup: CDR1 KGHSH, CDR2 LQKENI. The CDR3 has 13 residues. Trimming stripped 10 bases from V and 1 base from J, with 13 bases between.

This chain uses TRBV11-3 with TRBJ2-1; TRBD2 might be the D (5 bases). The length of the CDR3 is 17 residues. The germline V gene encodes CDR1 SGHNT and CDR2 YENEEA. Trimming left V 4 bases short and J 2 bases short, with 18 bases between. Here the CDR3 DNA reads TGTGCCAGCAGCTCCGTCATCAAGCAGACTACCTACAATGAGCAGTTCTTC. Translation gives CASSSVIKQTTYNEQFF.

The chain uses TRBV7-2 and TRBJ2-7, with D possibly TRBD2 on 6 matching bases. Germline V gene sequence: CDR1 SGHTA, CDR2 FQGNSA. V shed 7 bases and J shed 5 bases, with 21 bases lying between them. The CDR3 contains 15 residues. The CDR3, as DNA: TGTGCCAGCACCCTCGAAAAGGGGACTCACCACGAGCAGTACTTC. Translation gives CASTLEKGTHHEQYF.

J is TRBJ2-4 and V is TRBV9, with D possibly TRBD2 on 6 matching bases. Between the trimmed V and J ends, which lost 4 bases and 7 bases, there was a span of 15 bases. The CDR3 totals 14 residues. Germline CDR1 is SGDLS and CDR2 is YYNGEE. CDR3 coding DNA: TGTGCCAGCAGCCCCACCACGGGGGAGAACATTCAGTACTTC. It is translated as CASSPTTGENIQYF.

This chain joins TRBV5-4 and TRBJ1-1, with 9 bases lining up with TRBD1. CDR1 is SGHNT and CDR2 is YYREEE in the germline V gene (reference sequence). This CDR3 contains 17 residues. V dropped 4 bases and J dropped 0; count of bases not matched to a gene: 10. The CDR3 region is CASSPVGTGSMNTEAFF. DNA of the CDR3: TGTGCCAGCAGCCCGGTGGGGACAGGGTCCATGAACACTGAAGCTTTCTTT. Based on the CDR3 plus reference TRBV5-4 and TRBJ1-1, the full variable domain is ETGVTQSPTHLIKTRGQQVTLRCSSQSGHNTVSWYQQALGQGPQFIFQYYREEENGRGNFPPRFSGLQFPNYSSELNVNALELDDSALYLCASSPVGTGSMNTEAFFGQGTRLTVV.

CDR3 nucleotide sequence: TGTGCCAGCAGTTCAGAGACAGGGCGTTTTCTAGAGACCCAGTACTTC. The encoded protein is CASSSETGRFLETQYF. The V and J genes are TRBV27 and TRBJ2-5; 7 positions agree with TRBD1. CDR1 and CDR2 (germline): MNHEY, SMNVEV (reference sequence). Losses at the gene ends were 4 bases for V and 4 bases for J; bases not matched to a gene: 12. CDR3 length: 16 amino acids.

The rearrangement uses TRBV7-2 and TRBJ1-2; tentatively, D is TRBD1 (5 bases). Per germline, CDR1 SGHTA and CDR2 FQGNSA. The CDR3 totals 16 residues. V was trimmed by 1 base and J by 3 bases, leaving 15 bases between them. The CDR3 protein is CASSLGGEGIHYGYTF. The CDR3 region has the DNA TGTGCCAGCAGCTTAGGCGGGGAGGGGATTCACTATGGCTACACCTTC. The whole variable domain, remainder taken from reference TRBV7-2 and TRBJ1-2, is GAGVSQSPSNKVTEKGKDVELRCDPISGHTALYWYRQSLGQGLEFLIYFQGNSAPDKSGLPSDRFSAERTGGSVSTLTIQRTQQEDSAVYLCASSLGGEGIHYGYTFGSGTRLTVV.

CDR3 amino acids: CASSVLPPTPGQRTDTQYF. The CDR3 DNA reads as TGTGCCAGCAGCGTACTCCCACCTACACCGGGACAGCGCACAGATACGCAGTATTTT. The J gene is TRBJ2-3, the V gene TRBV9, with TRBD1 identical over 7 bases. This CDR3 has 19 amino acids. J gave up 1 base and V 1 base, and 15 bases lay outside the gene matches. In germline, CDR1 is SGDLS, CDR2 YYNGEE.

The CDR3 sequence: CASSLLGGGRETQYF. For the CDR3, the DNA is TGTGCCAGCAGCTTATTAGGAGGGGGCAGGGAGACCCAGTACTTC. V gene TRBV9 combines with J gene TRBJ2-5, with a weak D call TRBD1 (7 bases). The CDR3 is 15 amino acids. Germline CDR1 SGDLS, CDR2 YYNGEE. V was shortened by 4 bases and J by 5 bases, with 18 bases between the two germline ends. Supplemented by reference TRBV9 and TRBJ2-5, the full variable domain reads DSGVTQTPKHLITATGQRVTLRCSPRSGDLSVYWYQQSLDQGLQFLIQYYNGEERAKGNILERFSAQQFPDLHSELNLSSLELGDSALYFCASSLLGGGRETQYFGPGTRLLVL.

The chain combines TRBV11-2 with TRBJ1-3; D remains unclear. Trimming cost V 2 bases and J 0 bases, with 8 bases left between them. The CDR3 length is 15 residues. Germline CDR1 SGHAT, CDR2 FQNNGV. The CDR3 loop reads CASSLIFYSGNTIYF. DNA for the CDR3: TGTGCCAGCAGCTTAATCTTTTACTCTGGAAACACCATATATTTT.